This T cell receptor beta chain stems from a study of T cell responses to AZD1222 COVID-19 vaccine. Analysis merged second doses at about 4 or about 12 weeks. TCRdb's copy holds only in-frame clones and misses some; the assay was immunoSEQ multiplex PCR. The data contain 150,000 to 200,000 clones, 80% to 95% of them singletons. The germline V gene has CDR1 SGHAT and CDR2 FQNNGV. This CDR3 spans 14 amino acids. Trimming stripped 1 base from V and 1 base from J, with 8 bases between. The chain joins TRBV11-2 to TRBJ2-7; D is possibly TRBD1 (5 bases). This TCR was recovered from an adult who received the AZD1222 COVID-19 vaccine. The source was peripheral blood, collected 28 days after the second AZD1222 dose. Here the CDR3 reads CASSLGQLSYEQYF. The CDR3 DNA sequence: TGTGCCAGCAGCTTAGGACAGCTTTCCTACGAGCAGTACTTC.